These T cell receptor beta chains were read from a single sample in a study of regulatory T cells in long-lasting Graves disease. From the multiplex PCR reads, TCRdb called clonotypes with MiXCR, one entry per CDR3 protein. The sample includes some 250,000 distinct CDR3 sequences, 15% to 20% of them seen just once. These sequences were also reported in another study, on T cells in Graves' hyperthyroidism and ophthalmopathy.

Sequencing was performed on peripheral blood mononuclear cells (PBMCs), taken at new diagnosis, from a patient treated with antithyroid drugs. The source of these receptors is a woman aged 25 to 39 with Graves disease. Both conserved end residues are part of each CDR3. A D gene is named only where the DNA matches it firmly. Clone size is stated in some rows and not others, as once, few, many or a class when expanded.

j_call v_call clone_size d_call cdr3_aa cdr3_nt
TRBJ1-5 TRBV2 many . CASSEFRQGDQPQHF TGTGCCAGCAGTGAATTTCGGCAGGGCGATCAGCCCCAGCATTTT
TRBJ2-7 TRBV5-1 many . CASSPGFASYEQYF TGCGCCAGCAGCCCGGGGTTCGCTTCCTACGAGCAGTACTTC
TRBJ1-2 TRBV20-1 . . CSARDGNTLLGYGYTF TGCAGTGCTAGAGATGGGAACACCTTACTCGGCTATGGCTACACCTTC
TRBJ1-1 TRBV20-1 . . CSARGTIGGRGNTEAFF TGCAGTGCTAGAGGGACGATCGGGGGGCGGGGGAACACTGAAGCTTTCTTT
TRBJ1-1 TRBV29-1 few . CSVGVNTEAFF TGCAGCGTTGGTGTGAACACTGAAGCTTTCTTT
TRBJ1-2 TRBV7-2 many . CASSLDVVAGNGYTF TGTGCCAGCAGCTTAGATGTGGTGGCAGGGAATGGCTACACCTTC
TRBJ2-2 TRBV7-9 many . CASSFNTFTGELFF TGTGCCAGCAGCTTTAACACTTTCACCGGGGAGCTGTTTTTT
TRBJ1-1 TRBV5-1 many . CASLSKGPPGWNTEAFF TGCGCCAGTTTATCAAAGGGGCCTCCTGGGTGGAACACTGAAGCTTTCTTT
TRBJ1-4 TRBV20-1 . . CSASWGGNSEKLFF TGCAGTGCCAGCTGGGGGGGGAACAGTGAAAAACTGTTTTTT
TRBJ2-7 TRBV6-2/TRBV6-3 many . CASSYRRGSSSYEQYF TGTGCCAGCAGTTACAGAAGGGGCTCAAGCTCCTACGAGCAGTACTTC
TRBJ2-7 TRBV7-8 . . CASSFTGFSYEQYF TGTGCCAGCAGCTTTACAGGTTTCTCCTACGAGCAGTACTTC
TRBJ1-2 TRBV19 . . CASSLVQRPNYGYTF TGTGCCAGTAGTCTCGTACAGAGACCCAACTATGGCTACACCTTC
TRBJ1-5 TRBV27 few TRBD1 CASKTQGQGQPQHF TGTGCCAGCAAGACACAGGGGCAAGGGCAGCCCCAGCATTTT
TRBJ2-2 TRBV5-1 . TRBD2 CASSSLAGAISNTGELFF TGTGCCAGCAGCTCACTAGCGGGGGCCATTTCGAACACCGGGGAGCTGTTTTTT
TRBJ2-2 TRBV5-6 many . CASSLVVSNRSNTGELFF TGTGCCAGCAGCTTGGTAGTTAGTAACAGGAGTAACACCGGGGAGCTGTTTTTT
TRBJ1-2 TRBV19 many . CASSTTRDVINGYTF TGTGCCAGTAGTACCACCCGTGACGTGATTAATGGCTACACCTTC
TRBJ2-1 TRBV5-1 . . CASSPGGQAHINEQFF TGCGCCAGCAGCCCGGGGGGACAGGCGCATATCAATGAGCAGTTCTTC
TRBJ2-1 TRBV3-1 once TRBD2 CATSGGGEQFF TGTGCCACCAGCGGGGGTGGGGAGCAGTTCTTC
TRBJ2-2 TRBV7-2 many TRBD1 CASSPTRTGETGELFF TGTGCCAGCAGCCCAACCCGGACAGGGGAGACCGGGGAGCTGTTTTTT
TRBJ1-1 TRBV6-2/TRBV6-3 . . CASSYSPGATEAFF TGTGCCAGCAGTTACTCGCCGGGGGCGACTGAAGCTTTCTTT
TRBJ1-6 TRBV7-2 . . CASSLWGTGLYNSPLHF TGTGCCAGCAGCTTATGGGGGACGGGACTCTATAATTCACCCCTCCACTTT
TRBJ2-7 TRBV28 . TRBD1 CASSSPGQGAWEQYF TGTGCCAGCAGTTCGCCGGGACAGGGGGCGTGGGAGCAGTACTTC
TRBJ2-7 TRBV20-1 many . CSAFMGFDEQYF TGCAGTGCTTTTATGGGTTTTGACGAGCAGTACTTC
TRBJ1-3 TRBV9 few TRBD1 CASSPREGQLYGNTIYF TGTGCCAGCAGCCCCCGGGAGGGACAGCTGTATGGAAACACCATATATTTT
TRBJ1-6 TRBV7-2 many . CASSLGGRDHSPLHF TGTGCCAGCAGCTTAGGGGGGAGGGATCATTCACCCCTCCACTTT
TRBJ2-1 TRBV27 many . CASSLYWAAYNEQFF TGTGCCAGCAGTTTATATTGGGCAGCCTACAATGAGCAGTTCTTC
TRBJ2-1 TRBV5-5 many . CASSLDISYNEQFF TGTGCCAGCAGCCTAGACATCTCCTACAATGAGCAGTTCTTC